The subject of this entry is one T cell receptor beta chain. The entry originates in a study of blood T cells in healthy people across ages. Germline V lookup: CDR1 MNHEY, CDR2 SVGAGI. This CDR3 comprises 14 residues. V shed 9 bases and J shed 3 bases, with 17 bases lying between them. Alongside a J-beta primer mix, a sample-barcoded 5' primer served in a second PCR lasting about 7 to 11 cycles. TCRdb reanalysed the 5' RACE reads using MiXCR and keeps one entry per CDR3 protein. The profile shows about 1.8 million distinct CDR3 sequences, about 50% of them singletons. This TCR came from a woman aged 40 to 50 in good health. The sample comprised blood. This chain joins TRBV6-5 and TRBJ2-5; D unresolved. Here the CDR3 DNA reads TGTGCCAGTACCCGCTCCCCATCCGAAGAGACCCAGTACTTC. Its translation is CASTRSPSEETQYF.